This T cell receptor beta chain was sequenced during a study of vaccination and CD4 T cells after COVID-19. Across the whole study: After nasal swab PCR-confirmed SARS-CoV-2, several convalescents had mild disease and one severe. Study-level points and caveats: Rising from around 19 to 38, the median of SARS-CoV-2-reactive clonotypes did not change significantly.

TCRdb analysed the PCR reads with MiXCR anew, one entry per CDR3 protein. Of roughly 19,000 distinct CDR3 sequences listed, roughly 62% are singletons. V gave up 6 bases and J gave up 6 bases, with 17 bases separating them. The CDR3 has 14 amino acids. The germline V gene has CDR1 MNHEY and CDR2 SVGEGT. A remark on this clonotype: What it recognizes is unknown.

The gene calls are TRBV6-2 or TRBV6-3 and TRBJ1-2; no clear D. The receptor was derived from a human donor who had recovered from COVID-19. Sequenced material: CD4+ T cells from blood, taken after SARS-CoV-2 vaccination. In DNA form, the CDR3 reads TGTGCCAGCAGACGGGCATCGTTTACCGATGGCTACACCTTC. It specifies CASRRASFTDGYTF.